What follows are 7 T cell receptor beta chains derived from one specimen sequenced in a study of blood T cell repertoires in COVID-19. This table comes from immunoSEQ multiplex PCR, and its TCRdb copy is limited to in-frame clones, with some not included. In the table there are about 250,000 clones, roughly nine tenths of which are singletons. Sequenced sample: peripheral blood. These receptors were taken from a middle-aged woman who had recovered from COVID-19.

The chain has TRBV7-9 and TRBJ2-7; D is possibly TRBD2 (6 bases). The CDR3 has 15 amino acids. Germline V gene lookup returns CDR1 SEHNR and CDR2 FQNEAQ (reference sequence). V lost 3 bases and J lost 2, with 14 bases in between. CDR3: CASSLGSGETYEQYF. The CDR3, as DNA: TGTGCCAGCAGCTTGGGGTCGGGGGAGACCTACGAGCAGTACTTC.

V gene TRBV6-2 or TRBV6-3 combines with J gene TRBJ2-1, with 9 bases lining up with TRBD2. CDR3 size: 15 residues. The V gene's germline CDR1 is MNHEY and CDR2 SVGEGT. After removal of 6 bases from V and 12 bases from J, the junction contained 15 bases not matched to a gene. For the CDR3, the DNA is TGTGCCAGCAGCCACGTAGCGGGAGTTGTTTTCCGGCAGTTCTTC. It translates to CASSHVAGVVFRQFF.

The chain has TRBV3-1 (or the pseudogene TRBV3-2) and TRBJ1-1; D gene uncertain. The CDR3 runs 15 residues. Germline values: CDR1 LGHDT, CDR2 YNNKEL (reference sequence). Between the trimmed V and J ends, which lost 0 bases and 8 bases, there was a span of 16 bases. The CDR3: CASSQDVSVSREAFF. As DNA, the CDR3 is TGTGCCAGCAGCCAAGATGTATCAGTGTCTAGGGAAGCTTTCTTT.

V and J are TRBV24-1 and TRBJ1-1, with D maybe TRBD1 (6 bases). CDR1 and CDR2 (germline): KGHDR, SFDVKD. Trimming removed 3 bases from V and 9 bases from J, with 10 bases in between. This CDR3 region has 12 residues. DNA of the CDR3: TGTGCCACCAGTGATGAGCAGGGGAAAGCTTTCTTT. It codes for CATSDEQGKAFF.

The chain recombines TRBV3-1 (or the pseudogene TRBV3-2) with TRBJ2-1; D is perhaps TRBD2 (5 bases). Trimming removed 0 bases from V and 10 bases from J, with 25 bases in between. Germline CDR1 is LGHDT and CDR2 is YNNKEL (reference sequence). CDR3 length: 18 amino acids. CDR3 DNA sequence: TGTGCCAGCAGCCAAGAGCCCGGGCGGCGCCTACGAGGGCGGGAGCAGTTCTTC. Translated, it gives CASSQEPGRRLRGREQFF.

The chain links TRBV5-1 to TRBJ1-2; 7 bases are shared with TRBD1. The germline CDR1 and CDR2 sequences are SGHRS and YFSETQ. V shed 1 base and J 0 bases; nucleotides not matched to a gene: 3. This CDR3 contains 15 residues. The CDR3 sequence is CASSLRQGPNYGYTF. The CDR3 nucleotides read TGCGCCAGCAGCTTGCGACAGGGCCCTAACTATGGCTACACCTTC. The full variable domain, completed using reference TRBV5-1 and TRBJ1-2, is KAGVTQTPRYLIKTRGQQVTLSCSPISGHRSVSWYQQTPGQGLQFLFEYFSETQRNKGNFPGRFSGRQFSNSRSEMNVSTLELGDSALYLCASSLRQGPNYGYTFGSGTRLTVV.

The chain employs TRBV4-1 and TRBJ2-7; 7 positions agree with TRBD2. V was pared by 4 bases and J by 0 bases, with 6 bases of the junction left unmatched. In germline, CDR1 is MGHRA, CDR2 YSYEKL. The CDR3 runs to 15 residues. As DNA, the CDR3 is TGCGCCAGCAGCCCCCTAGGCGGGAGCTCCTACGAGCAGTACTTC. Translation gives CASSPLGGSSYEQYF.